The source of this TCR beta chain is a study of CD4 T cells in relation to SARS-CoV-2 and coronaviruses. About the research overall: Crossreactive spike epitopes shared across donors were mapped to their HLA restriction.

The V end was cut by 4 bases, the J end by 2 bases, with 15 bases between. The CDR3 is 17 amino acids. The germline CDR1 and CDR2 sequences are MDHEN and SYDVKM. With regard to this clone: The antigen is not known.

Before the COVID-19 pandemic, during about 2011-2019, CD4+ T cells were taken from unexposed donors. After around nine days of culture, CD4+ T cells were isolated. Fresh IL-2 medium replaced half the medium on days 3 and 7. Profiled with immunoSEQ multiplex PCR; TCRdb holds only in-frame clones, not every one. The sample lists some 20,000 clones, 60% to 80% occurring once. This sequence joins TRBV28 and TRBJ2-6; D gene uncertain. This clonotype was sampled from a human donor in good health. The sample consisted of CD4+ T cells from PBMCs, cultured in vitro. CDR3 in amino acids: CASSSQGTPTGANVLTF. The DNA for the CDR3 is TGTGCCAGCAGTTCCCAAGGCACCCCAACTGGGGCCAACGTCCTGACTTTC.